This T cell receptor (beta chain) was identified in a study of cytomegalovirus exposure and HLA in healthy donors. V was pared by 4 bases and J by 7 bases, with 4 bases of the junction left unmatched. The CDR3 length is 12 residues. Germline loops: CDR1 SGHDT, CDR2 YYEEEE. PCR was performed using 60 Vbeta and 13 Jbeta primers. TCRdb's copy holds only in-frame clones and misses some; the assay was immunoSEQ multiplex PCR. In the table there are 150,000 to 170,000 clones, over 65% of which are singletons. The chain employs TRBV5-6 and TRBJ2-7; 8 bases match TRBD2. The TCR was taken from a woman between 35 and 50 years old in good health and CMV-seronegative. The source material was PBMCs. Here the CDR3 DNA reads TGTGCCAGCAGCCCCCGGGGGGGGGAGCAGTACTTC. As protein: CASSPRGGEQYF.